These 17 T cell receptor beta chains originate from one sample sequenced in a study of identical twins. TCRdb passed the 5' RACE reads through MiXCR, listing each CDR3 protein once. The sample includes more than 250,000 distinct CDR3 sequences, under 9% of them seen just once. The same sample was also studied in work on yellow fever vaccine responses in identical twins.

Sequencing was carried out using memory (CD45RO+) T cells sorted from blood. All receptors derive from a woman aged 18-35 years in good health.

This clonotype turned up a few times. This chain joins TRBV7-3 and TRBJ2-3; possibly TRBD1 or TRBD2 for D (5 bases each). The CDR3 is 15 residues long. V lost 1 base, J lost 9 bases, and 17 bases lay in between. Germline V gene data show CDR1 as SGHTA and CDR2 as FQGTGA. Here the CDR3 reads CASSLNGWDAATQYF. The CDR3 DNA reads TGTGCCAGCAGCTTAAATGGGTGGGACGCAGCGACGCAGTATTTT.

This clonotype was counted at least ten times. V gene TRBV3-1 combines with J gene TRBJ2-4, with D tentatively TRBD2 (5 bases). V was shortened by 1 base and J by 3 bases, with 10 bases between the two germline ends. Germline loops: CDR1 LGHDT, CDR2 YNNKEL (reference sequence). The CDR3 contains 15 residues. CDR3 nucleotides: TGTGCCAGCAGCCAAGGGCTAGCTGGCAAAAACATTCAGTACTTC. It yields the protein CASSQGLAGKNIQYF.

This clonotype was picked up many times. J is TRBJ1-5 and V is TRBV20-1; D is undetermined. The CDR3 spans 14 residues. The ends were cut back, 1 base at V and 5 bases at J, with 12 bases in the middle. Looked up from germline, CDR1 is DFQATT and CDR2 is SNEGSKA (reference sequence). The CDR3 protein is CSARVPGNHQPQHF. The CDR3 nucleotides are TGCAGTGCTAGAGTCCCGGGGAACCATCAGCCCCAGCATTTT.

V gene TRBV30 combines with J gene TRBJ2-7; the match to TRBD2 covers 9 bases. This CDR3 spans 16 amino acids. Trimming cost V 3 bases and J 1 base; bases outside gene matches: 10. Germline values: CDR1 GTSNPN, CDR2 SVGIG (reference sequence). The CDR3, as DNA: TGTGCCTGGAGCGCCTATAGCGGGAGTGGATCCTACGAGCAGTACTTC. Its translation: CAWSAYSGSGSYEQYF.

In this sample, this clonotype turned up a few times. CDR3 loop: CASRMGPENTEAFF. For the CDR3, the DNA is TGTGCCAGCAGGATGGGGCCAGAGAACACTGAAGCTTTCTTT. V gene TRBV5-6 combines with J gene TRBJ1-1, with D possibly matching TRBD1 (5 bases). Per the germline V gene, CDR1 is SGHDT and CDR2 is YYEEEE. The V gene lost 5 bases and the J gene lost 1 base, with 12 bases spanning the gap. The CDR3 length is 14 residues.

This clonotype has a handful of counts. The CDR3 does not close with the conserved phenylalanine or tryptophan, likely indicating a read error. The chain is built from TRBV7-6 and TRBJ1-1; 8 bases are a match to TRBD1. Germline-derived CDR1 and CDR2 are SGHVS and FNYEAQ. This CDR3 comprises 14 residues. The V gene end was trimmed by 5 bases and the J gene end by 6 bases; junction bases not matched to a gene: 8. The CDR3 DNA is TGTGCCAGCAGCCCACTCCAGGGGGCGCCTGAAGCTTTCCTT. This translates into CASSPLQGAPEAFL.

This clonotype was picked up many times. V and J are TRBV2 and TRBJ2-1; D is perhaps TRBD2 (5 bases). The germline CDR1 and CDR2 sequences are SNHLY and FYNNEI. The CDR3 contains 15 residues. V was shortened by 6 bases and J by 10 bases, with 22 bases between the two germline ends. CDR3 loop: CASRLSASQEGEQFF. The CDR3 DNA reads TGTGCCAGCAGGCTTTCGGCTAGCCAGGAAGGGGAGCAGTTCTTC.

V usage is TRBV6-2 or TRBV6-3 and J usage is TRBJ2-2, with D possibly matching TRBD2 (5 bases). The CDR3 runs 17 residues. The V gene lost 4 bases and the J gene lost 5 bases, with 20 bases spanning the gap. CDR1 and CDR2 from the germline V gene are MNHEY and SVGEGT. CDR3 DNA: TGTGCCAGCAGTTCCGATATGGGCGGGCTACATACCGGGGAGCTGTTTTTT. Translated: CASSSDMGGLHTGELFF.

As for this clonotype: This may stem from a read error, because a much larger clone lies one nucleotide away. The rearrangement links TRBV20-1 to TRBJ2-3, with TRBD2 matching 10 bases. Germline V gene sequence: CDR1 DFQATT, CDR2 SNEGSKA (reference sequence). The CDR3 has 15 amino acids. V gave up 3 bases and J gave up 1 base; unmatched junction bases: 4. CDR3 amino acids: CSARRLAGGTDTQYF. Here the CDR3 DNA reads TGCAGTGCTAGGAGACTAGCGGGTGGCACAGATACGCAGTATTTT.

In this sample, this clonotype turned up many times. The chain employs TRBV12-3 or TRBV12-4 and TRBJ2-6; the D gene is possibly TRBD2 (6 bases). This CDR3 is 18 amino acids long. Trimming took 5 bases from V and 3 from J, leaving 20 bases between them. CDR3 nucleotide sequence: TGTGCCAGCAGTCCCGACCTGACTAGGAAGAGTGGGGCCAACGTCCTGACTTTC. Its protein product is CASSPDLTRKSGANVLTF.

This chain uses TRBV6-1 with TRBJ2-6; D perhaps matches TRBD1 (5 bases). Trimming removed 8 bases at V and 4 bases at J, with 21 bases between. There are 17 residues in the CDR3. Per germline, CDR1 MNHNS and CDR2 SASEGT. The CDR3, as DNA: TGTGCCAGCGGGGCGGACACTTCAATGTGGGGGGCCAACGTCCTGACTTTC. Its protein product is CASGADTSMWGANVLTF.

The chain joins TRBV2 to TRBJ2-3; D ambiguous. Germline CDR1 is SNHLY and CDR2 is FYNNEI. The CDR3 length is 15 residues. Trimming removed 1 base from V and 0 bases from J, with 8 bases in between. CDR3: CASSEGQRSTDTQYF. CDR3 nucleotides: TGTGCCAGCAGTGAAGGACAAAGGAGCACAGATACGCAGTATTTT.

The rearrangement joins TRBV7-9 to TRBJ2-2; 8 bases are shared with TRBD2. V was pared by 5 bases and J by 7 bases, with 12 bases of the junction left unmatched. The CDR3 has 16 amino acids. The germline CDR1 and CDR2 sequences are SEHNR and FQNEAQ (reference sequence). The CDR3 loop is CASSPGSGGRSGELFF. CDR3 DNA: TGTGCCAGCAGCCCCGGGTCGGGGGGGCGAAGCGGGGAGCTGTTTTTT.

V and J are TRBV6-1 and TRBJ2-5; 13 nucleotides align to TRBD2. CDR3 length: 15 amino acids. Germline assignment: CDR1 MNHNS and CDR2 SASEGT. After removal of 7 bases from V and 4 bases from J, the junction contained 6 bases not matched to a gene. CDR3: CASKALAGGPETQYF. The CDR3 coding sequence is TGTGCCAGCAAAGCACTAGCGGGGGGGCCAGAGACCCAGTACTTC.

At least ten counts were recorded for this clonotype. This chain connects TRBV4-1 to TRBJ2-2, with a weak D call TRBD2 (6 bases). Trimming stripped 2 bases from V and 7 bases from J, with 17 bases between. This CDR3 comprises 16 residues. Germline CDR1 reads MGHRA; CDR2 reads YSYEKL. CDR3 nucleotides: TGCGCCAGCAGCCAATCCCCGACTAGTCGCAGCGGGGAGCTGTTTTTT. It codes for CASSQSPTSRSGELFF.

This clonotype was counted only a few times. V gene TRBV7-6 combines with J gene TRBJ2-7; perhaps TRBD1 as D (6 bases). V lost 0 bases and J 6 bases, leaving 12 bases between the germline ends. CDR3 length: 14 residues. Germline V CDR1 and CDR2: SGHVS, FNYEAQ. CDR3 loop: CASSLAGGASEQYV. The CDR3 coding sequence is TGTGCCAGCAGCTTAGCTGGGGGCGCGAGCGAGCAGTACGTC.

This clonotype was picked up many times. The chain recombines TRBV2 with TRBJ2-7, with D maybe TRBD2 (6 bases). The V end was cut by 6 bases, the J end by 4 bases, with 7 bases between. This CDR3 region has 11 residues. Looked up from germline, CDR1 is SNHLY and CDR2 is FYNNEI. CDR3 coding DNA: TGTGCCAGCAGGGAGGGGTACGAGCAGTACTTC. Protein sequence: CASREGYEQYF.